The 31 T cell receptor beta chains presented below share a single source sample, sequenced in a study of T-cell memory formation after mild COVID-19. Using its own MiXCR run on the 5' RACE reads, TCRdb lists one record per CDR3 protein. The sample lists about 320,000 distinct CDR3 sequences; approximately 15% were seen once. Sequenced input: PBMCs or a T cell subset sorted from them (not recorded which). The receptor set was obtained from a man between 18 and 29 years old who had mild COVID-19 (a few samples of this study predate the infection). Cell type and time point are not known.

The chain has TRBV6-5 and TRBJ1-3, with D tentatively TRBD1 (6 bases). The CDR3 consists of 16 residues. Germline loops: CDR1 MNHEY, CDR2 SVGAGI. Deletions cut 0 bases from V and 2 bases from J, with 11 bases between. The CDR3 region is CASSYSYGGPGNTIYF. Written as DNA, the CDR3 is TGTGCCAGCAGTTACTCGTACGGGGGGCCTGGAAACACCATATATTTT.

The CDR3 bases are TGTGCCAGCAGCCCAGCTGGGTTCGGCGGGAGGGAGACCCAGTACTTC. Residues: CASSPAGFGGRETQYF. This chain links TRBV9 with TRBJ2-5; the match to TRBD2 covers 8 bases. In germline, CDR1 is SGDLS, CDR2 YYNGEE. Unmatched junction bases numbered 13, after V lost 4 bases and J lost 5 bases. The CDR3 loop spans 16 amino acids.

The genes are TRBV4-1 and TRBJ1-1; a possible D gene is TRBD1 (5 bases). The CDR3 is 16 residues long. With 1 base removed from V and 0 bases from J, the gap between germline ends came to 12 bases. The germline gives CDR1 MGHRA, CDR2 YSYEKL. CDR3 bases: TGCGCCAGCAGCCAAGGAAGGGCAGGGATGAACACTGAAGCTTTCTTT. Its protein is CASSQGRAGMNTEAFF.

The CDR3 bases are TGTGCCAGCAGCCAGGAGAACAGGGAAATCGAGACCCAGTACTTC. Its protein product is CASSQENREIETQYF. This chain uses TRBV5-5 with TRBJ2-5; D is perhaps TRBD1 (6 bases). The germline V gene encodes CDR1 SGHKS and CDR2 YYEKEE (reference sequence). This CDR3 is 15 amino acids long. With 4 bases removed from V and 5 bases from J, the gap between germline ends came to 18 bases. The variable domain in full, with the rest retrieved from reference TRBV5-5 and TRBJ2-5, is DAGVTQSPTHLIKTRGQQVTLRCSPISGHKSVSWYQQVLGQGPQFIFQYYEKEERGRGNFPDRFSARQFPNYSSELNVNALLLGDSALYLCASSQENREIETQYFGPGTRLLVL.

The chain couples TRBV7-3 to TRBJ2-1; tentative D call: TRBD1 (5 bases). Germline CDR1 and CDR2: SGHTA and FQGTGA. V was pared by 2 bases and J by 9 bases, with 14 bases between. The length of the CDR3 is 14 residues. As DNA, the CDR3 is TGTGCCAGCAGCTTAGAGGCAGGGCGGAGTGAGCAGTTCTTC. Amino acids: CASSLEAGRSEQFF.

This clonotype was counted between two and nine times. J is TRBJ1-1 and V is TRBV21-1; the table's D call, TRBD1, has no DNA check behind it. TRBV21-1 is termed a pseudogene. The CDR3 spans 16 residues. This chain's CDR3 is CASSKGPGTENTEAFF. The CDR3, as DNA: TGTGCCAGCAGCAAAGGTCCAGGGACAGAGAACACTGAAGCTTTCTTT.

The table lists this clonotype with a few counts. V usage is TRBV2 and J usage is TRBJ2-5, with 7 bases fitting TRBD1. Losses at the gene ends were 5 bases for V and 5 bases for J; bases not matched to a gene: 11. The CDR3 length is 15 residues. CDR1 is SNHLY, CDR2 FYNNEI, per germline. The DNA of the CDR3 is TGTGCCAGCAGTACCCGGACAGGCGTGGGGGAGACCCAGTACTTC. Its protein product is CASSTRTGVGETQYF.

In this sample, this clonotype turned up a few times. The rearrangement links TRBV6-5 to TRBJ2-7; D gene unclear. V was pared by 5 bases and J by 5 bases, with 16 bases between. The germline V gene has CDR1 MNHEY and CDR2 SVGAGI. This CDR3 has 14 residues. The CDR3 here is CASSPLGTSNEQYF. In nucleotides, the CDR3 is TGTGCCAGCAGTCCCTTGGGAACCTCAAACGAGCAGTACTTC.

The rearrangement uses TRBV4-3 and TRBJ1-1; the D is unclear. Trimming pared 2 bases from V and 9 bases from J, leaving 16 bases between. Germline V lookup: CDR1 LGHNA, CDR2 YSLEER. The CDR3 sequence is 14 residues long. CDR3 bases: TGCGCCAGCAGCCAAACCGCCGGCCGGTATAAAGCTTTCTTT. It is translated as CASSQTAGRYKAFF.

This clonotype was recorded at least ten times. The CDR3 spells CAISDRAGNSPLHF. The CDR3 DNA is TGTGCCATCAGTGACAGGGCAGGCAATTCACCCCTCCACTTT. V and J are TRBV10-3 and TRBJ1-6, with a weak D call TRBD1 (5 bases). Germline loops: CDR1 ENHRY, CDR2 SYGVKD. The CDR3 is 14 amino acids. V was cut by 3 bases and J by 7 bases, with 10 bases left in between.

CDR3 nucleotide sequence: TGCGCCAGCAGCCAAGCTTCGGACTATAAAGATACGCAGTATTTT. Protein product: CASSQASDYKDTQYF. This chain uses TRBV4-1 with TRBJ2-3, with D perhaps TRBD2 (6 bases). Trimming stripped 1 base from V and 5 bases from J, with 13 bases between. CDR3 length: 15 residues. CDR1 and CDR2 from the germline V gene are MGHRA and YSYEKL.

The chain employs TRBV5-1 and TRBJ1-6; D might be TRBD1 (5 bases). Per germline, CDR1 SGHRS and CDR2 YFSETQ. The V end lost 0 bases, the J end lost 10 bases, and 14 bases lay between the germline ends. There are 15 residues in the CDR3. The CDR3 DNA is TGCGCCAGCAGCTTGGGGTCCTCAGAGGGGTCACCCCTCCACTTT. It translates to CASSLGSSEGSPLHF. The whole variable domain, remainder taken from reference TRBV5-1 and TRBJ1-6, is KAGVTQTPRYLIKTRGQQVTLSCSPISGHRSVSWYQQTPGQGLQFLFEYFSETQRNKGNFPGRFSGRQFSNSRSEMNVSTLELGDSALYLCASSLGSSEGSPLHFGNGTRLTVT.

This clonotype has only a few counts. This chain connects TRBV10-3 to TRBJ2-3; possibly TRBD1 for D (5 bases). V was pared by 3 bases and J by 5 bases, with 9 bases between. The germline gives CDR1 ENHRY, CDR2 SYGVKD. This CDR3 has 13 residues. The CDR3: CAISDFRGDTQYF. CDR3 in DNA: TGTGCCATCAGTGATTTTAGGGGAGATACGCAGTATTTT.

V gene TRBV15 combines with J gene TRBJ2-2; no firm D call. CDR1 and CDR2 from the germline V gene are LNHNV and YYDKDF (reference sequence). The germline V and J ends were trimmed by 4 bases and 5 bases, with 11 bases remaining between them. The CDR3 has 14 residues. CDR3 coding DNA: TGTGCCACCAGCAATAGGGTGGGGACCGGGGAGCTGTTTTTT. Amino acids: CATSNRVGTGELFF.

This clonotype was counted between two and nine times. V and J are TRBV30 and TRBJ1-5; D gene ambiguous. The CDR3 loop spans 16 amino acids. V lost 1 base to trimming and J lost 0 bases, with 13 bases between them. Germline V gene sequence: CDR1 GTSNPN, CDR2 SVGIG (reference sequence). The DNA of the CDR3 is TGTGCCTGGAGTGGACTGGCTGGGAATAGCAATCAGCCCCAGCATTTT. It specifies CAWSGLAGNSNQPQHF.

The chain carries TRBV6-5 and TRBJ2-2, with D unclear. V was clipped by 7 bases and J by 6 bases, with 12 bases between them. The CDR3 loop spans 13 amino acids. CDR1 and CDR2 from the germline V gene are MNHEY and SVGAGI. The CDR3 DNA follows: TGTGCCAGCAAAGAGTACCCCGCCGGGGAGCTGTTTTTT. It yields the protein CASKEYPAGELFF.

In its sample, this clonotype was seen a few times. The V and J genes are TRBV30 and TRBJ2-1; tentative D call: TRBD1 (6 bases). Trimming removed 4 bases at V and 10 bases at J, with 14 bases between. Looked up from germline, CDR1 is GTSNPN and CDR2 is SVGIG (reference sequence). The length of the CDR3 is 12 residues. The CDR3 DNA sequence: TGTGCCTGGACCCAGGGGTTTTGGGAGCAGTTCTTC. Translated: CAWTQGFWEQFF. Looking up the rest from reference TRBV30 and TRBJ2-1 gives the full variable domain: SQTIHQWPATLVQPVGSPLSLECTVEGTSNPNLYWYRQAAGRGLQLLFYSVGIGQISSEVPQNLSASRPQDRQFILSSKKLLLSDSGFYLCAWTQGFWEQFFGPGTRLTVL.

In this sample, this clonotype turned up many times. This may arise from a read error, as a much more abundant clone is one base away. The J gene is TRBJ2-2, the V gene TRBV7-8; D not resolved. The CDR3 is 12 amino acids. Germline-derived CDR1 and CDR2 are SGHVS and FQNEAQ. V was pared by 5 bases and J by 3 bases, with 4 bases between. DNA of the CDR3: TGTGCCAGCAGCCCGGACACCGGGGAGCTGTTTTTT. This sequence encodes CASSPDTGELFF.

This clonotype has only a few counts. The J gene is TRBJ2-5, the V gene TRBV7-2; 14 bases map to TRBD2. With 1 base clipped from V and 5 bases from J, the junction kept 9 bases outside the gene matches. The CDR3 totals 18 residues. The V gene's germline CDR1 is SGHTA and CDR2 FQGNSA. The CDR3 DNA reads TGTGCCAGCAGCTTAGACGGGACTAGCGGGGGCTTGGGGGAGACCCAGTACTTC. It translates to CASSLDGTSGGLGETQYF.

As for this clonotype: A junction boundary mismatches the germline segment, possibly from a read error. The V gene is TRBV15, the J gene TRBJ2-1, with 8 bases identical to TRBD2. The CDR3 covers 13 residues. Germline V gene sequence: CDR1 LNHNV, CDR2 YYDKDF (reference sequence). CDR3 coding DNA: TGTGCCACCAGCAGAGATCGGGAGGGGCAGCTGGTCTTC. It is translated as CATSRDREGQLVF.

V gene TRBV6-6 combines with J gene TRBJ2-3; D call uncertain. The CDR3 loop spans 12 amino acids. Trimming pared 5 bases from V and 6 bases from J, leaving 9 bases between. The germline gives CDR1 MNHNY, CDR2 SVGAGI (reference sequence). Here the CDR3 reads CASSQTADTQYF. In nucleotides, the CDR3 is TGTGCCAGCAGTCAGACCGCGGATACGCAGTATTTT.

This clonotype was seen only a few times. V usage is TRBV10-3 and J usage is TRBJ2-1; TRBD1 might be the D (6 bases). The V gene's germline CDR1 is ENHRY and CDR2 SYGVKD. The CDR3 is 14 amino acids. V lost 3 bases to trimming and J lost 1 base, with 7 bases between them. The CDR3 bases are TGTGCCATCAGTGACAGGGGATCCTACAATGAGCAGTTCTTC. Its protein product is CAISDRGSYNEQFF.

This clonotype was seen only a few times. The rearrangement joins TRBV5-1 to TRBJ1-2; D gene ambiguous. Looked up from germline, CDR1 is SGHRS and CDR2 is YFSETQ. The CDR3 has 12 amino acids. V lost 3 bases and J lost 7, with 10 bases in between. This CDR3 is CASSSRGAGYTF. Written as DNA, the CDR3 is TGCGCCAGCAGCTCGCGGGGTGCTGGCTACACCTTC.

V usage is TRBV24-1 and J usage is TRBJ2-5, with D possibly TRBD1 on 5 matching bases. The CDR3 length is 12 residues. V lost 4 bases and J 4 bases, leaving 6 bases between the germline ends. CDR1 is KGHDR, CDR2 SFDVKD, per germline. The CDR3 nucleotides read TGTGCCACCAGTGAAAGGGGAGAGACCCAGTACTTC. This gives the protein CATSERGETQYF.

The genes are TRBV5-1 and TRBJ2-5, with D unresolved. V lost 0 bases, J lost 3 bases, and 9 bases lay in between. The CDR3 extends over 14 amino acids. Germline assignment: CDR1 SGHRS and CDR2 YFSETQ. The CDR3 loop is CASSLETHEETQYF. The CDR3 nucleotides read TGCGCCAGCAGCTTGGAGACACACGAAGAGACCCAGTACTTC.

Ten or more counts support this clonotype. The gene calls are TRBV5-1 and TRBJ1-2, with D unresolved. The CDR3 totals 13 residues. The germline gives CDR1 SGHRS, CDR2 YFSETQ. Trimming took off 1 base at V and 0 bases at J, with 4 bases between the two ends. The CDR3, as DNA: TGCGCCAGCAGCTTGCGAGCTAACTATGGCTACACCTTC. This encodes CASSLRANYGYTF. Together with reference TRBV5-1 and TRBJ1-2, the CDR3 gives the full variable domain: KAGVTQTPRYLIKTRGQQVTLSCSPISGHRSVSWYQQTPGQGLQFLFEYFSETQRNKGNFPGRFSGRQFSNSRSEMNVSTLELGDSALYLCASSLRANYGYTFGSGTRLTVV.

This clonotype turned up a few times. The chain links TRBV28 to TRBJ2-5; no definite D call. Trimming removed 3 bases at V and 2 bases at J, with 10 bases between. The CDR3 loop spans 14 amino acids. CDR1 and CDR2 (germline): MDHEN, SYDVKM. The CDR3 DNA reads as TGTGCCAGCAGTTTTAGTTGGGGACAAGAGACCCAGTACTTC. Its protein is CASSFSWGQETQYF. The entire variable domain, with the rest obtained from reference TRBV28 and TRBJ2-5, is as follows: DVKVTQSSRYLVKRTGEKVFLECVQDMDHENMFWYRQDPGLGLRLIYFSYDVKMKEKGDIPEGYSVSREKKERFSLILESASTNQTSMYLCASSFSWGQETQYFGPGTRLLVL.

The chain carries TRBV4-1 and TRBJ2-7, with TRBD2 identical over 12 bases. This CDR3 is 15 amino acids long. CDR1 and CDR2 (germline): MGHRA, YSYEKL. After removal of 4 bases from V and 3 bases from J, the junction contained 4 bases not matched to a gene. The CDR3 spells CASSLRLAGDYEQYF. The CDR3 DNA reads TGCGCCAGCAGCCTCCGACTAGCGGGAGACTACGAGCAGTACTTC.

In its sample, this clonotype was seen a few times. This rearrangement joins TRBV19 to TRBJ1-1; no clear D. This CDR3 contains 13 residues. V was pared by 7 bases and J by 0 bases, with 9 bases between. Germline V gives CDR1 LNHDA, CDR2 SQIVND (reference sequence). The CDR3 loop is CASTLRMNTEAFF. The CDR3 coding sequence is TGTGCCAGTACGCTCAGAATGAACACTGAAGCTTTCTTT.

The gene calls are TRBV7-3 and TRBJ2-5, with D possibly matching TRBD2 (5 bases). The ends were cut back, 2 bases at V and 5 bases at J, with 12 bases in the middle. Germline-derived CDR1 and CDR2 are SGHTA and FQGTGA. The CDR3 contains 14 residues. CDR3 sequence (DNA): TGTGCCAGCAGCTTAGGGATAGCGAGTGAGACCCAGTACTTC. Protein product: CASSLGIASETQYF. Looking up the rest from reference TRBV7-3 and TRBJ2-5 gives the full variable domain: GAGVSQTPSNKVTEKGKYVELRCDPISGHTALYWYRQSLGQGPEFLIYFQGTGAADDSGLPNDRFFAVRPEGSVSTLKIQRTERGDSAVYLCASSLGIASETQYFGPGTRLLVL.

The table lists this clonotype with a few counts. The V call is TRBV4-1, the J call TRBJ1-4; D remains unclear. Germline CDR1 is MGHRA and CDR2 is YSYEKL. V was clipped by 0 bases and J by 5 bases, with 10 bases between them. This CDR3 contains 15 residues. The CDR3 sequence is CASSQDPRINEKLFF. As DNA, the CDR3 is TGCGCCAGCAGCCAAGATCCCCGTATAAATGAAAAACTGTTTTTT.